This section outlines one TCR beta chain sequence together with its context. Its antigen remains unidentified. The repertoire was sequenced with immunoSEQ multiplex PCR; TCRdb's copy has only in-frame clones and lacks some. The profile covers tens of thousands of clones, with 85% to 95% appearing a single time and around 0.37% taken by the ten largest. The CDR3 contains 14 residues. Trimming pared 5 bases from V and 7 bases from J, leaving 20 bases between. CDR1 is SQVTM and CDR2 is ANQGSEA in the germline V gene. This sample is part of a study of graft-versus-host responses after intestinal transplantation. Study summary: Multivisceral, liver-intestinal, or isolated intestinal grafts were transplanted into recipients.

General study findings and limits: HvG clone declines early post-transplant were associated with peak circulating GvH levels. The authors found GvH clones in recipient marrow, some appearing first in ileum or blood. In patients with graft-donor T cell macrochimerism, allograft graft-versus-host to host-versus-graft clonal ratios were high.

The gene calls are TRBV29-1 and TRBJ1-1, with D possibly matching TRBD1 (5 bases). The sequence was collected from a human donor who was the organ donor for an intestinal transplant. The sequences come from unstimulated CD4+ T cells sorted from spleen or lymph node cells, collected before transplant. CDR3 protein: CSVSSRANYYEAFF. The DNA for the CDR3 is TGCAGCGTTTCTTCCAGGGCTAATTACTATGAAGCTTTCTTT.